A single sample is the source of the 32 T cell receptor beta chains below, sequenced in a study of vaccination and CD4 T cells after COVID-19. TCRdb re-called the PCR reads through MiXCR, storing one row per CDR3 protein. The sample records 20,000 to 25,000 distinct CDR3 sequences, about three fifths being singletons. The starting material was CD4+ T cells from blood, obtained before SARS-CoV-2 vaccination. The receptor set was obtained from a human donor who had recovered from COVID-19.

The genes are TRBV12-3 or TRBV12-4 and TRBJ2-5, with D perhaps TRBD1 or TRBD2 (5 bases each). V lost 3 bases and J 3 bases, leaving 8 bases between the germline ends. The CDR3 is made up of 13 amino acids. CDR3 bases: TGTGCCAGCAGTTTCTTGGGGGAAGAGACCCAGTACTTC. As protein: CASSFLGEETQYF.

The CDR3: CASSRGVVRTDTQYF. Written as DNA, the CDR3 is TGTGCCAGCAGTAGGGGGGTTGTCAGGACAGATACGCAGTATTTT. The V gene is TRBV6-1, the J gene TRBJ2-3, with D perhaps being TRBD1 or TRBD2 (6 bases each). Looked up from germline, CDR1 is MNHNS and CDR2 is SASEGT. The CDR3 loop spans 15 amino acids. V was trimmed by 5 bases and J by 3 bases, leaving 15 bases between them.

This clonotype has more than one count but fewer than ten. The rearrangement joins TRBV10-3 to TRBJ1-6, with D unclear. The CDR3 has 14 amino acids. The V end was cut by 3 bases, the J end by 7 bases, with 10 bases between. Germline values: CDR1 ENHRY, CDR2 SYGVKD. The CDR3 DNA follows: TGTGCCATCAGTGAAGGCCCCTCGAATTCACCCCTCCACTTT. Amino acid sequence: CAISEGPSNSPLHF.

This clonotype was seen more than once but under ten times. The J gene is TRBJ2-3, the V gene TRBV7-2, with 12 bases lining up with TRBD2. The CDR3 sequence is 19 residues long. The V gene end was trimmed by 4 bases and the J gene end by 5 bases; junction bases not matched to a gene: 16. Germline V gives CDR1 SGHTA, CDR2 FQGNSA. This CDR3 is CASSSLAGTSGFGGDTQYF. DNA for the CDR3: TGTGCCAGCAGCTCCCTCGCCGGGACTAGCGGGTTCGGAGGAGATACGCAGTATTTT.

DNA of the CDR3: TGTGCCACGCTGGACAGGAGATACTCTGGAAACACCATATATTTT. Its protein is CATLDRRYSGNTIYF. The chain recombines TRBV19 with TRBJ1-3, with TRBD1 matching over 7 bases. Germline V gene sequence: CDR1 LNHDA, CDR2 SQIVND (reference sequence). With V trimmed by 10 bases and J by 0 bases, 9 bases remained unmatched. The CDR3 loop spans 15 amino acids.

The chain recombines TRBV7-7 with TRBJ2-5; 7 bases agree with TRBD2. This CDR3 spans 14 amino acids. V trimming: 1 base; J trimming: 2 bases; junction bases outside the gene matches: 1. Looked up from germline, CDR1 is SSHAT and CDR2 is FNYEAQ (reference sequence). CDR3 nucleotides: TGTGCCAGCAGCTTAGGTAGCGGGCAAGAGACCCAGTACTTC. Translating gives CASSLGSGQETQYF.

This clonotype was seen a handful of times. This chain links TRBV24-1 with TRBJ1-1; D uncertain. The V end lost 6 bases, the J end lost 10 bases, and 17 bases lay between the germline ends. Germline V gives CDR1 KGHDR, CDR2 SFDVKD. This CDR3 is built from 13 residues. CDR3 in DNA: TGTGCCACCAGTTCTGGGTCACGCTGGGGAGCTTTCTTT. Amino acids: CATSSGSRWGAFF.

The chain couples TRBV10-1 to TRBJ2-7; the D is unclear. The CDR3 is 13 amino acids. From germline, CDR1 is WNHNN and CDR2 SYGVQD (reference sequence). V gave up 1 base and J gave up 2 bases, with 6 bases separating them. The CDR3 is CASSEYPTYEQYF. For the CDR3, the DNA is TGCGCCAGCAGTGAGTACCCCACCTACGAGCAGTACTTC.

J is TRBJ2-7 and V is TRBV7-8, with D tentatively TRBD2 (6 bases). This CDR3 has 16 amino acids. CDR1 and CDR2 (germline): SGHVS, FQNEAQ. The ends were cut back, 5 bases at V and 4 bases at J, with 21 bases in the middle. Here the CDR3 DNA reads TGTGCCAGCAGCACCTCGTTAGCGGCCGCCCCATACGAGCAGTACTTC. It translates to CASSTSLAAAPYEQYF.

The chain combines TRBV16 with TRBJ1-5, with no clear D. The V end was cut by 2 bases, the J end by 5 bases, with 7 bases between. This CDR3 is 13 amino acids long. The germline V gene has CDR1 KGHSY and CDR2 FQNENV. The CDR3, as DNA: TGTGCCAGCAGCCAACAGGTATATCAGCCCCAGCATTTT. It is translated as CASSQQVYQPQHF.

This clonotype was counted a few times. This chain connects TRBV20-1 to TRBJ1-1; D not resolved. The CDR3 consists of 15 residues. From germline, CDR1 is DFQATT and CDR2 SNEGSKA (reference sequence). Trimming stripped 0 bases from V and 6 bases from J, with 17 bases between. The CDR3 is CSARDIRALRAEAFF. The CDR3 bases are TGCAGTGCTAGAGATATCCGAGCCCTCCGCGCTGAAGCTTTCTTT.

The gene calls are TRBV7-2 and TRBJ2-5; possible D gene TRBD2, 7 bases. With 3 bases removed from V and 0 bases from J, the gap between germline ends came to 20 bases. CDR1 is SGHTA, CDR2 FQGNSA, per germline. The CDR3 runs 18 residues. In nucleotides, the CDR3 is TGTGCCAGCAGCTTGGGTCTGGCGGCGGGGGCTTACCAAGAGACCCAGTACTTC. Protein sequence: CASSLGLAAGAYQETQYF.

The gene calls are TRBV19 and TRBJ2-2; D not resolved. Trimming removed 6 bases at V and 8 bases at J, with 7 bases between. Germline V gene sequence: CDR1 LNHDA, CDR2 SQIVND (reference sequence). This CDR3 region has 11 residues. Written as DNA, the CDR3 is TGTGCCAGTAGGAGAGTTGGGGAGCTGTTTTTT. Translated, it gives CASRRVGELFF.

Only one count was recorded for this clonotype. In DNA, the CDR3 is TGTGCCAGCTCGCCAGCGGGAGAAGAGACCCAGTACTTC. Its protein is CASSPAGEETQYF. This rearrangement joins TRBV6-1 to TRBJ2-5; TRBD2 matches at 8 bases. The germline V gene encodes CDR1 MNHNS and CDR2 SASEGT. The CDR3 is made up of 13 amino acids. The V segment lost 8 bases and the J segment 3 bases; nucleotides outside the gene matches: 5.

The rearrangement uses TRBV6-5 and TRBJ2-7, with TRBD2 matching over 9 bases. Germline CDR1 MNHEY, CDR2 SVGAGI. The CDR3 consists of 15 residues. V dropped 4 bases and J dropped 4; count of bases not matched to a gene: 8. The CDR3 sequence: CASSSLSGSLYEQYF. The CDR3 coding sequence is TGTGCCAGCAGTTCCCTTAGCGGGAGTCTTTACGAGCAGTACTTC.

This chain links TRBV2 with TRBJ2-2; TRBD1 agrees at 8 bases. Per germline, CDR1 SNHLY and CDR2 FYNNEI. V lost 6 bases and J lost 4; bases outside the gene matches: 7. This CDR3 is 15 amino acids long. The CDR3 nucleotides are TGTGCCAGCAGACCAGACAGGGGTGTCACCGGGGAGCTGTTTTTT. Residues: CASRPDRGVTGELFF. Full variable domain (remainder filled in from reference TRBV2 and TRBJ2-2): EPEVTQTPSHQVTQMGQEVILRCVPISNHLYFYWYRQILGQKVEFLVSFYNNEISEKSEIFDDQFSVERPDGSNFTLKIRSTKLEDSAMYFCASRPDRGVTGELFFGEGSRLTVL.

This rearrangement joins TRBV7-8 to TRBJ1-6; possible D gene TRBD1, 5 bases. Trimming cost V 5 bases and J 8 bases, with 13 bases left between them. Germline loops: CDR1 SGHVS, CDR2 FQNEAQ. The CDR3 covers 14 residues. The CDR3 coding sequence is TGTGCCAGCAGCCCACGGGGGAGAGATTCACCCCTCCACTTT. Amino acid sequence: CASSPRGRDSPLHF.

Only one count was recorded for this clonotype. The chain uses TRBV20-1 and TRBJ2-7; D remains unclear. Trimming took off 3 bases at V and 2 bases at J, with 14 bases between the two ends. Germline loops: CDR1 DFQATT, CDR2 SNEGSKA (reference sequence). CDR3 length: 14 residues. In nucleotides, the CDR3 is TGCAGTGCTAGCTCCCAGCCCAGAACCTACGAGCAGTACTTC. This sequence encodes CSASSQPRTYEQYF.

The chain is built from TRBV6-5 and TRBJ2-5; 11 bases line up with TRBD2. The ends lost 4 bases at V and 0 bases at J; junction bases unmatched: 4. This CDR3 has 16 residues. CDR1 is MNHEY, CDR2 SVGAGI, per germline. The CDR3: CASSSGLAVYQETQYF. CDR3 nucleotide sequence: TGTGCCAGCAGTTCGGGACTAGCGGTTTACCAAGAGACCCAGTACTTC.

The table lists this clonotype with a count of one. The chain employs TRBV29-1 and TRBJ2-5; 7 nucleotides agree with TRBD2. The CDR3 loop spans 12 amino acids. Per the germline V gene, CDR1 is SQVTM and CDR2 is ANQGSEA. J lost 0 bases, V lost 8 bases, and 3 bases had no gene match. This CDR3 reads CSLRGDQETQYF. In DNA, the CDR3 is TGCAGCCTCCGGGGGGACCAAGAGACCCAGTACTTC.

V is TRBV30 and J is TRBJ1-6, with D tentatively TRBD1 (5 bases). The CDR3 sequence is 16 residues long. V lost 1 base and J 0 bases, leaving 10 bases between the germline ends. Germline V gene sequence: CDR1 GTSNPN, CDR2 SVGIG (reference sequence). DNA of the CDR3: TGTGCCTGGAGTGCCACACAGGACTCCTATAATTCACCCCTCCACTTT. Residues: CAWSATQDSYNSPLHF.

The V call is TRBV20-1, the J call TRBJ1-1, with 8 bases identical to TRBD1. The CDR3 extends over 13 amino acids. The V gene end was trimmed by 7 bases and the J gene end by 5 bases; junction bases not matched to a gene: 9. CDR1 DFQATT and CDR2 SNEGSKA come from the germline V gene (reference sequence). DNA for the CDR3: TGCAGTGGTTCGCAGGGGGCGCTTACTGAAGCTTTCTTT. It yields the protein CSGSQGALTEAFF.

CDR3 region: CSARARGTSYNEQFF. DNA for the CDR3: TGCAGTGCTAGAGCGCGAGGGACTTCGTACAATGAGCAGTTCTTC. This sequence joins TRBV20-1 and TRBJ2-1; tentatively, D is TRBD2 (6 bases). The CDR3 consists of 15 residues. Trimming left V 1 base short and J 4 bases short, with 14 bases between. From germline, CDR1 is DFQATT and CDR2 SNEGSKA (reference sequence).

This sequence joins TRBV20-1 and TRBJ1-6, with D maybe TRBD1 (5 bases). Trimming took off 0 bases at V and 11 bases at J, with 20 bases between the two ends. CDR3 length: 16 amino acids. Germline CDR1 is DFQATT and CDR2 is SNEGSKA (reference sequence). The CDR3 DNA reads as TGCAGTGCTAGAGATTTGCGTCTAGGGGAGATTACACCCCTCCACTTT. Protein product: CSARDLRLGEITPLHF.

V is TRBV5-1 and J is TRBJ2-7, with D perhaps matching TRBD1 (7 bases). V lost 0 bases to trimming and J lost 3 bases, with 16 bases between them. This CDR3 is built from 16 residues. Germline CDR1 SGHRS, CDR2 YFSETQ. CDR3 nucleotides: TGCGCCAGCAGCTTGGGCTCCCCGCAGGGGGGCTACGAGCAGTACTTC. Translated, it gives CASSLGSPQGGYEQYF. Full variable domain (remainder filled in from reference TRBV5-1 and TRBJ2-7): KAGVTQTPRYLIKTRGQQVTLSCSPISGHRSVSWYQQTPGQGLQFLFEYFSETQRNKGNFPGRFSGRQFSNSRSEMNVSTLELGDSALYLCASSLGSPQGGYEQYFGPGTRLTVT.

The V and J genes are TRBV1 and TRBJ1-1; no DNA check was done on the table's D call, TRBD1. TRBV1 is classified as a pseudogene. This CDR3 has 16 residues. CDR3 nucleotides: TGCACCAGCAGCCATTTAGAGGGACATAAGAACACTGAAGCTTTCTTT. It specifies CTSSHLEGHKNTEAFF.

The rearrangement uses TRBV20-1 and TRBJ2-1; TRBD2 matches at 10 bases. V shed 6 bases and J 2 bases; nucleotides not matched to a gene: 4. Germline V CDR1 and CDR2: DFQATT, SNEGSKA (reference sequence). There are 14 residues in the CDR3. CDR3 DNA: TGCAGTGCGTCCCTAGCGGGAGCCTACAATGAGCAGTTCTTC. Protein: CSASLAGAYNEQFF.

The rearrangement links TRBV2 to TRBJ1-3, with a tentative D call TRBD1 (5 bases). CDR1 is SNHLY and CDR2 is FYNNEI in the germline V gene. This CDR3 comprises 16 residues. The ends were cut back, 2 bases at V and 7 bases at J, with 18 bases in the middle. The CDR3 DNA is TGTGCCAGCAGTGAAACCCCGCAGCCGTGGGGGAACACCATATATTTT. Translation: CASSETPQPWGNTIYF.

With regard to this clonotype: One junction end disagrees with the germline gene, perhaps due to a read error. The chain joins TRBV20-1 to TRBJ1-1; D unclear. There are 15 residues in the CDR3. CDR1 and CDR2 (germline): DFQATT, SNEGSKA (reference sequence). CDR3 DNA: TGCGGTGCTAGTTTAGCTTTGATTGGGAACACTGAAGCTTTCTTT. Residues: CGASLALIGNTEAFF.

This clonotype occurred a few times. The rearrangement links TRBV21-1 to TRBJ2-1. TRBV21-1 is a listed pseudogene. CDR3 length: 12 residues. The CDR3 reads CASGSSYNEQFF. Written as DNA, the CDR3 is TGTGCCAGCGGAAGCTCCTACAATGAGCAGTTCTTC.

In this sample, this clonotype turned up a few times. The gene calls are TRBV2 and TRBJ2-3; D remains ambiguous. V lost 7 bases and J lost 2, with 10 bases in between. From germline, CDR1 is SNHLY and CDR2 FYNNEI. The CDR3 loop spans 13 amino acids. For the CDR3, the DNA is TGTGCCAGCAACCCTCCCTTCACAGATACGCAGTATTTT. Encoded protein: CASNPPFTDTQYF.

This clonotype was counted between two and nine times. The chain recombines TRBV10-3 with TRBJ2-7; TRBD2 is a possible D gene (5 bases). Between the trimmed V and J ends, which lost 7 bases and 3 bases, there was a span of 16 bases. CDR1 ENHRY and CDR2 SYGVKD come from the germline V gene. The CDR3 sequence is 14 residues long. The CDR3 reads CAITREFLSYEQYF. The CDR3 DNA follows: TGTGCCATCACGAGGGAGTTTTTGAGCTACGAGCAGTACTTC.